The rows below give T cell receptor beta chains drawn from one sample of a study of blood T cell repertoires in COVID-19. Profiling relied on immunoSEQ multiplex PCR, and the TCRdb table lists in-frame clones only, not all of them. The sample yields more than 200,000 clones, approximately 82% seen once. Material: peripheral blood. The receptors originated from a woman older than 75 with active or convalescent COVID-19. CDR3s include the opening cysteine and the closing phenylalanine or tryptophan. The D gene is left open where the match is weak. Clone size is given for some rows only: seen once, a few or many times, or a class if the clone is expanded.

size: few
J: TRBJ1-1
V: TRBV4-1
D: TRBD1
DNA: TGCGCCAGCAGCCCATCGGGACAGATTAACACTGAAGCTTTCTTT
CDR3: CASSPSGQINTEAFF

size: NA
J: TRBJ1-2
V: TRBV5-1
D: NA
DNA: TGCGCCAGCAGCTCTGGACAGCCAGGCTATGGCTACACCTTC
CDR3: CASSSGQPGYGYTF

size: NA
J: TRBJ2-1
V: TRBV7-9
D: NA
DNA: TGTGCCAGCAGCCTGCGACAGGGTGGAGGGTACAATGAGCAGTTCTTC
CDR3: CASSLRQGGGYNEQFF

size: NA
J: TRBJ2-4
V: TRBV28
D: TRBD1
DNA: TGTGCCAGCAGTTTTTGGGGACAGGAAAACATTCAGTACTTC
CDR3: CASSFWGQENIQYF

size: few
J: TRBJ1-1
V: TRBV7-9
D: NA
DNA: TGTGCCAGCAGCTTAGAACCCGGGGGCACTGAAGCTTTCTTT
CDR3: CASSLEPGGTEAFF

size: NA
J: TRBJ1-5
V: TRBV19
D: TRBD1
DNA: TGTGCCAGTAGCAAAAAAACAGGGGGCGGTTATCAGCCCCAGCATTTT
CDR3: CASSKKTGGGYQPQHF

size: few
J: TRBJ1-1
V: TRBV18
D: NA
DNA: TGTGCCAGCTCCCAACGGGGGTGGCCTTTCTTT
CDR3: CASSQRGWPFF

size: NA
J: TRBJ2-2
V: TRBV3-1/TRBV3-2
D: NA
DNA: TGTGCCAGCAGCCTCCGGGGCGGGGAGCTGTTTTTT
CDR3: CASSLRGGELFF

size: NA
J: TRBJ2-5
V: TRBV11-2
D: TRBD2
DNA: TGTGCCAGCCGGACTAGCGGACAAGAGACCCAGTACTTC
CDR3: CASRTSGQETQYF

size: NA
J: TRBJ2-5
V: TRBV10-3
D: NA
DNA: TGTGCCATCAGTGAGTCGAAACAGAAAGAGACCCAGTACTTC
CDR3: CAISESKQKETQYF

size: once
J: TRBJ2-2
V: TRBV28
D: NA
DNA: TGTGCCAGCAGTTCGATCATAGAGGATGTCGGGGAGCTGTTTTTT
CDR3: CASSSIIEDVGELFF

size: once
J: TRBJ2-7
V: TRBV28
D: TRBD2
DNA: TGTGCCAGCAGGAATGGGAGGGCAGGTGAGCAGTACTTC
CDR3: CASRNGRAGEQYF

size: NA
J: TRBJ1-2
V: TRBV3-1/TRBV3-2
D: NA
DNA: TGTGCCAGCACCCAACCTCCAGGGGTCGGCTACACCTTC
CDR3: CASTQPPGVGYTF

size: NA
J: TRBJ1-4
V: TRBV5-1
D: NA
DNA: TGCGCCAGCAGCCCTACTAATGAAAAACTGTTTTTT
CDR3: CASSPTNEKLFF

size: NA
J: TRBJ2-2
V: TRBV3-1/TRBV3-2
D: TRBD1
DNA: TGTGCCAGCAGCCAAGATAGGGGCAGGGGGCTTACCGGGGAGCTGTTTTTT
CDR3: CASSQDRGRGLTGELFF

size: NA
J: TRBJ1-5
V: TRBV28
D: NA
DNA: TGTGCCAGCAGTTCGATACAGGGAGATCAGCCCCAGCATTTT
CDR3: CASSSIQGDQPQHF

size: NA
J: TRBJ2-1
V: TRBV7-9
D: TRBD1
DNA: TGTGCCAGCAGCTTAAGAACAGGGGGCATAAATGAGCAGTTCTTC
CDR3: CASSLRTGGINEQFF

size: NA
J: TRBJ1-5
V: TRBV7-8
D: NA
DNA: TGTGCCAGCAGCGGCCACAGGGATCAGCCCCAGCATTTT
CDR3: CASSGHRDQPQHF

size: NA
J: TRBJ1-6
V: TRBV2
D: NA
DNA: TGTGCCAGCAGTGAAAGGGCGGGGGGCCTCCTCTCCAATTCACCCCTCCACTTT
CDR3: CASSERAGGLLSNSPLHF

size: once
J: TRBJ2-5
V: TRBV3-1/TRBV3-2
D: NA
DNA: TGTGCCAGCAGCCTAAGACATATAGAGACCCAGTACTTC
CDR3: CASSLRHIETQYF

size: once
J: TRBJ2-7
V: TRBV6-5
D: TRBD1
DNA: TGTGCCAGCTCCCTGTCCGGGACAGGGGGCTCCGAGCAGTACTTC
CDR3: CASSLSGTGGSEQYF

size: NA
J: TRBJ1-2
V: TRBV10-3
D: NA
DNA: TGTGCCATCAGCCGGGACACAACCGACTATGGCTACACCTTC
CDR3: CAISRDTTDYGYTF

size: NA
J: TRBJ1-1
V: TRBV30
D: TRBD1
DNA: TGTGCCTGGAGTAGGGACAGGGGCTACACTGAAGCTTTCTTT
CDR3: CAWSRDRGYTEAFF

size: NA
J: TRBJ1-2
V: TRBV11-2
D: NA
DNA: TGTGCCAGCAGCCCCTCGGGGAGCTTTTATGGCTACACCTTC
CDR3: CASSPSGSFYGYTF

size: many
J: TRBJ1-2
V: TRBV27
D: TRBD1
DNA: TGTGCCAGCAGTCGACAGGGGGCTTGGGGCTACACCTTC
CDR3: CASSRQGAWGYTF

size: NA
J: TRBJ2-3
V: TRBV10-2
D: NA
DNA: TGCGCCAGCAGTGAGTCCCCGGTCTCCACAGATACGCAGTATTTT
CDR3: CASSESPVSTDTQYF

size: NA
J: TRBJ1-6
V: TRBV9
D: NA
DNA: TGTGCCAGCAGCCCCGCAGGCCAAGTCGTCAATTCACCCCTCCACTTT
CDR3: CASSPAGQVVNSPLHF

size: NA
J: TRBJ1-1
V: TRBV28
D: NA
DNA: TGTGCCAGCAGTCGTGATGGGACATCTGAGGCTTTCTTT
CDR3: CASSRDGTSEAFF

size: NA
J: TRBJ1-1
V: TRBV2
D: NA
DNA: TGTGCCAGCAGCCCAACGGGGGGCGAAGCTTTCTTT
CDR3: CASSPTGGEAFF

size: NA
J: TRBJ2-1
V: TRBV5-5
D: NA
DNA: TGTGCCAGCAGCTTCGAACTCAATGAGCAGTTCTTC
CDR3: CASSFELNEQFF

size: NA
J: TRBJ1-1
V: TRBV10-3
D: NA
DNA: TGTGCCATCAGTGAGACGGTGAACACTGAAGCTTTCTTT
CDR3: CAISETVNTEAFF

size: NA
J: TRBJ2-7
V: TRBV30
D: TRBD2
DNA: TGTGCCTGGAGTGTACTGTCGAGCGGGAGCTACGAGCAGTACTTC
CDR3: CAWSVLSSGSYEQYF

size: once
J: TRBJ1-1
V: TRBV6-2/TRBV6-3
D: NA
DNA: TGTGCCAGCAGTTTCATCTACAACACTGAAGCTTTCTTT
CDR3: CASSFIYNTEAFF

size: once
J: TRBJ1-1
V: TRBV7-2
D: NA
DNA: TGTGCCAGCAGCCCTTTCGGCGGTAACACTGAAGCTTTCTTT
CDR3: CASSPFGGNTEAFF

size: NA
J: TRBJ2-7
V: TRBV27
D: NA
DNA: TGTGCCAGCAGTGGGCAGGGGTCGTACGAGCAGTACTTC
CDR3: CASSGQGSYEQYF

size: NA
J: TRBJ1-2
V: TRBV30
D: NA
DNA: TGTGCCTGGAGTGTGATGTCAGTCGGGGGCTACACCTTC
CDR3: CAWSVMSVGGYTF

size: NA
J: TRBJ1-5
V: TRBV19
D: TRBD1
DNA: TGTGCCAGTAGTCAGGGGGCGCATAGCAATCAGCCCCAGCATTTT
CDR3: CASSQGAHSNQPQHF

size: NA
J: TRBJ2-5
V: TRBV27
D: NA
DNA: TGTGCCAGCAGTTTGCGGGGACGAGAGACCCAGTACTTC
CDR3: CASSLRGRETQYF

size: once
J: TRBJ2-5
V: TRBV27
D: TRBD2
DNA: TGTGCCAGCAAGGGTAGCGGGAGGGCACCCCTTCCCCAGTACTTC
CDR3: CASKGSGRAPLPQYF

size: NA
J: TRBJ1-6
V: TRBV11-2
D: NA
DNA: TGTGCCAGCAGCTTAGGGTGGCAGGGTCATTCACCCCTCCACTTT
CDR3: CASSLGWQGHSPLHF

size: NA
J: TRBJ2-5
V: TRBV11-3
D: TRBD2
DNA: TGTGCCAGCAGCTTGGAGGGAGGGGAGACCCAGTACTTC
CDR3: CASSLEGGETQYF

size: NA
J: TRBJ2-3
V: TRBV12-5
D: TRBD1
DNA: TGTGCTAGTGGTTTGCTGGGGACAGGGAGCACAGATACGCAGTATTTT
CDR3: CASGLLGTGSTDTQYF

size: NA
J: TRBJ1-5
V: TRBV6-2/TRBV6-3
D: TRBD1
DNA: TGTGCCAGCAGTACCTCCGGGACAGGGAATCAGCCCCAGCATTTT
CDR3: CASSTSGTGNQPQHF

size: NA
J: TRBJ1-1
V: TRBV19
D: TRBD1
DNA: TGTGCCAGTAGTCTCAAGACAGGGTTGGACACTGAAGCTTTCTTT
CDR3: CASSLKTGLDTEAFF

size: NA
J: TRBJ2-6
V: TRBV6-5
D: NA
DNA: TGTGCCAGCAGAGCAACAGGGTCCGGGGCCAACGTCCTGACTTTC
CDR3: CASRATGSGANVLTF

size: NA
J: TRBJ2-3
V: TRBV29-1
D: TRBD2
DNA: TGCAGCGTTGAAATCCGAGAACTAGCGGGGGGGCGAGCGGTCACAGATACGCAGTATTTT
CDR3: CSVEIRELAGGRAVTDTQYF

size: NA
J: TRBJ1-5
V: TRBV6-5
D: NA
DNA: TGTGCCAGCACTAGTGAGAATAGCAATCAGCCCCAGCATTTT
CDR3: CASTSENSNQPQHF

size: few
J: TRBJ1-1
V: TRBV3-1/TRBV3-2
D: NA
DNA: TGTGCCAGCAGCCGGGATCCAGGGGTGGGCGTCACTGAAGCTTTCTTT
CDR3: CASSRDPGVGVTEAFF